This T cell receptor (beta chain) stems from a study of OX40 agonist ivuxolimab in advanced cancers. Findings and limits, study-wide: By week 6 at 0.1 to 3.0 mg/kg, blood CD4+ and CD8+ T cells had expanded clonally. Clonal expansion among partial responders at 0.1-3.0 mg/kg ranked near the lowest.

To note about this clone: Its matching antigen is unknown.

Measured with immunoSEQ multiplex PCR; TCRdb has only the in-frame clones, and not every one. Seen here are 75,000 to 90,000 clones, about 90% observed once, and the top ten hold under 8.5%. The specimen comprised CD4+ or CD8+ T cells sorted from blood, sampled in a trial of the OX40 agonist ivuxolimab. This clonotype originated in an adult with an advanced solid tumor such as melanoma, head and neck, liver or kidney cancer.

The CDR3, as DNA: TGTGCCAGCAGTTACACTTCGAGCCAGGGCTACACCTTC. Its translation: CASSYTSSQGYTF. The genes are TRBV6-5 and TRBJ1-2; D gene ambiguous. Germline values: CDR1 MNHEY, CDR2 SVGAGI. The V end was cut by 2 bases, the J end by 8 bases, with 12 bases between. This CDR3 comprises 13 residues.